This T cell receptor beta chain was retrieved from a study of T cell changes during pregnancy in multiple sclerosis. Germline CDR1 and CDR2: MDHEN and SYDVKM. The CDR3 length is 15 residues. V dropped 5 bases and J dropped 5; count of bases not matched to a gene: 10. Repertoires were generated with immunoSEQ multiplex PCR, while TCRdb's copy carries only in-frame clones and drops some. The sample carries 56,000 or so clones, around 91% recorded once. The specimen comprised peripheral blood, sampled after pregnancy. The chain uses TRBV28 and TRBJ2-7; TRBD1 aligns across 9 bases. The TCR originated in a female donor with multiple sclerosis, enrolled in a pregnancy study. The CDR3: CASSPWGTGTHEQYF. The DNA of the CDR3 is TGTGCCAGCAGTCCCTGGGGGACAGGGACCCACGAGCAGTACTTC.